The 9 T cell receptor beta chains in this list originate from one sample, sequenced in a study of blood T cell repertoires in COVID-19. Repertoires were generated with immunoSEQ multiplex PCR, while TCRdb's copy carries only in-frame clones and drops some. The sample lists about 270,000 clones, around 86% occurring once. Source material: peripheral blood. Source of these receptors: a middle-aged man with active or convalescent COVID-19.

The V call is TRBV5-8, the J call TRBJ1-4; 7 nucleotides line up with TRBD1. The trim removed 4 bases at V and 4 bases at J, leaving 4 bases unmatched. The germline V gene has CDR1 SGHTS and CDR2 YDEGEE. The CDR3 loop spans 14 amino acids. CDR3 protein: CASSDGQDNEKLFF. The CDR3 region has the DNA TGTGCCAGCAGCGATGGACAGGATAATGAAAAACTGTTTTTT.

This chain uses TRBV7-3 with TRBJ2-2; D is perhaps TRBD1 (5 bases). There are 15 residues in the CDR3. Germline CDR1 reads SGHTA; CDR2 reads FQGTGA. V lost 2 bases to trimming and J lost 4 bases, with 11 bases between them. The CDR3 sequence: CASSLGAASTGELFF. DNA for the CDR3: TGTGCCAGCAGCTTAGGGGCAGCTTCCACCGGGGAGCTGTTTTTT.

V and J are TRBV7-3 and TRBJ1-1; a weak D match, TRBD1 (6 bases). The CDR3 covers 13 residues. V lost 7 bases and J lost 3, with 12 bases in between. Germline values: CDR1 SGHTA, CDR2 FQGTGA. The CDR3 DNA sequence: TGTGCCAGCAAGGGACAAGTTGACACTGAAGCTTTCTTT. Translation: CASKGQVDTEAFF.

This clone is a singleton in its sample. The genes are TRBV4-1 and TRBJ2-7, with D uncertain. The V end lost 5 bases, the J end lost 3 bases, and 14 bases lay between the germline ends. CDR3 length: 14 residues. CDR1 and CDR2 from the germline V gene are MGHRA and YSYEKL. The chain's CDR3 is CASSSKTADYEQYF. DNA for the CDR3: TGCGCCAGCAGCTCGAAAACAGCAGACTACGAGCAGTACTTC.

The rearrangement uses TRBV24-1 and TRBJ2-7; D perhaps matches TRBD1 (6 bases). The V end was cut by 7 bases, the J end by 4 bases, with 7 bases between. The germline CDR1 and CDR2 sequences are KGHDR and SFDVKD. The CDR3 is 11 amino acids. The CDR3 sequence is CATSRGYEQYF. CDR3 coding DNA: TGTGCCACCAGCAGGGGTTACGAGCAGTACTTC.

Points on this clone: One junction end does not reproduce the germline sequence, and a read error may be involved. J is TRBJ1-6 and V is TRBV7-2, with TRBD1 as a possible D gene (6 bases). This CDR3 region has 15 residues. CDR1 and CDR2 from the germline V gene are SGHTA and FQGNSA. The CDR3 region is CASSSKQGANSPPHF. DNA for the CDR3: TGTGCCAGCAGCTCGAAACAGGGTGCGAATTCACCCCCCCACTTT.

This rearrangement joins TRBV4-2 to TRBJ2-7, with 9 bases lining up with TRBD1. The CDR3 has 15 residues. V was pared by 4 bases and J by 3 bases, with 7 bases of the junction left unmatched. From germline, CDR1 is LGHNA and CDR2 YNFKEQ. CDR3 sequence: CASSPDDRGIYEQYF. The CDR3 bases are TGTGCCAGCAGCCCAGATGACAGGGGGATCTACGAGCAGTACTTC.

This chain links TRBV24-1 with TRBJ2-7; 7 bases align to TRBD1. Trimming took 4 bases from V and 3 from J; bases not matched to a gene: 2. Germline values: CDR1 KGHDR, CDR2 SFDVKD. The length of the CDR3 is 13 residues. CDR3 nucleotides: TGTGCCACCAGTGACTGGGACAGCTACGAGCAGTACTTC. This codes for CATSDWDSYEQYF.

This clone was picked up a small number of times. This chain uses TRBV5-1 with TRBJ2-7; D gene ambiguous. CDR1 is SGHRS and CDR2 is YFSETQ in the germline V gene. The V and J ends lost 0 bases and 3 bases respectively, with 10 bases between them. There are 14 residues in the CDR3. The CDR3: CASSLEAYSYEQYF. CDR3 nucleotide sequence: TGCGCCAGCAGCTTGGAGGCTTACAGCTACGAGCAGTACTTC.